The rows below give T cell receptor beta chains drawn from one sample of a study of T cell responses to AZD1222 COVID-19 vaccine. The method was immunoSEQ multiplex PCR; TCRdb's version includes in-frame clones alone and lacks a portion of them. This sample has 90,000 to 120,000 clones; roughly 90% occur once, and the top ten carry approximately 9.3%. The starting material was peripheral blood, obtained 28 days after the second AZD1222 dose. The receptors come from an adult who received the AZD1222 COVID-19 vaccine. The conserved cysteine and the conserved F or W are not part of the CDR3 here. The order of the fields is J gene, V gene, CDR3 protein.

TRBJ1-5 | TRBV5-1 | ASSSGQDYSNQPQH
TRBJ1-6 | TRBV7-8 | ASSLGGQLYNSPLH
TRBJ2-5 | TRBV7-9 | ASSLDGIQETQY
TRBJ1-1 | TRBV29-1 | SVEGTGLFGAEAF
TRBJ1-6 | TRBV3-1/TRBV3-2 | ASSHGDRNSPLH
TRBJ2-1 | TRBV7-2 | ASSLPGLAGGGRDEQF
TRBJ2-1 | TRBV4-1 | ASSLLSSEEQF
TRBJ1-5 | TRBV28 | ASSSSSGGSNQPQH
TRBJ1-6 | TRBV21-1 | ASSLPRGGGDIMDSPLH
TRBJ1-3 | TRBV3-1/TRBV3-2 | ASSQDPGSGNTIY
TRBJ1-1 | TRBV27 | ASSRELGGTEAF
TRBJ1-2 | TRBV12-3/TRBV12-4 | ASSPGAYGYT
TRBJ1-5 | TRBV20-1 | SASPLGSYQPQH
TRBJ1-2 | TRBV9 | ASSVEWGEGYT
TRBJ2-1 | TRBV27 | ASSFRVNNEQF
TRBJ2-7 | TRBV10-3 | AISEFRDRDEQY
TRBJ1-2 | TRBV25-1 | ASSPGPTYGYT
TRBJ1-1 | TRBV28 | AGTPTGQGNTEAF
TRBJ1-5 | TRBV3-1/TRBV3-2 | ASSQGHGHRPQH
TRBJ1-1 | TRBV18 | ASSGTVNTEAF
TRBJ2-3 | TRBV27 | ASSLRITSTDTQY
TRBJ1-6 | TRBV9 | ASSVGGQGGSPLH
TRBJ2-3 | TRBV3-1/TRBV3-2 | ASSHGDRVVDTQY
TRBJ2-2 | TRBV2 | ASSVVRAGSTGELF
TRBJ2-5 | TRBV7-9 | ASSLSSGGPEETQY
TRBJ1-2 | TRBV5-1 | ASSFFLQGGDYGYT
TRBJ2-7 | TRBV15 | ATSGGLNPDEQY
TRBJ1-6 | TRBV30 | AWRVLRTDSPLH
TRBJ2-7 | TRBV29-1 | SALLAGGPGEQY
TRBJ1-6 | TRBV7-9 | ASSPRRGRLHSPLH
TRBJ2-7 | TRBV6-1 | ASSALGGHSPSEQY
TRBJ2-7 | TRBV6-1 | ASSEQAGGSYEQY
TRBJ1-1 | TRBV5-1 | ASSLGPGTGTSEAF
TRBJ1-5 | TRBV6-1 | ASSGLYGAWGQPQH
TRBJ2-1 | TRBV19 | ASSIGLAGVNEQF
TRBJ1-4 | TRBV5-4 | ASSNKVGTGTMNEKLF
TRBJ2-1 | TRBV10-1 | ASGRGPPPYNEQF
TRBJ2-1 | TRBV29-1 | SVEKGGYNEQF
TRBJ2-1 | TRBV9 | ASSPPPGQDHEQF
TRBJ2-1 | TRBV11-2 | ASSLLASGSSYNEQF
TRBJ2-4 | TRBV6-2/TRBV6-3 | ASSGTSGGGTKNIQY
TRBJ2-3 | TRBV27 | ASSPLPPTSGSRADTQY
TRBJ1-2 | TRBV9 | ASSALGDLWDGYT
TRBJ2-3 | TRBV11-2 | ASSGRQGEITDTQY
TRBJ2-7 | TRBV2 | ASTVGGEQY
TRBJ2-7 | TRBV7-2 | ASSSDLAGAAYEQY
TRBJ1-1 | TRBV9 | ASSPVVTEAF
TRBJ2-1 | TRBV7-2 | ASSSRPGTGVNNEQF
TRBJ2-2 | TRBV3-1/TRBV3-2 | ASSQARGSVTGELF
TRBJ1-1 | TRBV2 | ASTGSITEAF
TRBJ1-2 | TRBV5-1 | ASSLGQGGIYGYT
TRBJ2-2 | TRBV7-9 | ASSFAGGPEELF
TRBJ2-1 | TRBV20-1 | SASSPPLAGAYNEQF
TRBJ1-6 | TRBV9 | ASTPGQGDSPLH
TRBJ1-4 | TRBV6-5 | ASSSDRGREKLF
TRBJ2-7 | TRBV14 | ASSQEQGDFSYEQY
TRBJ2-1 | TRBV7-3 | ASSFSRGSYNEQF
TRBJ1-2 | TRBV30 | AWSLGTGYT
TRBJ1-1 | TRBV11-2 | ASSFTIDWGNTEAF